This is a list of T cell receptor beta chains from one sample in a study of OX40 agonist ivuxolimab in advanced cancers. Profiled with immunoSEQ multiplex PCR; TCRdb holds only in-frame clones, not every one. This table has 60,000 or so clones, around 85% appearing once. This specimen consisted of CD4+ or CD8+ T cells sorted from blood, obtained in a trial of the OX40 agonist ivuxolimab. These receptor sequences come from an adult with an advanced solid tumor such as melanoma, head and neck, liver or kidney cancer. Each CDR3 is given with its conserved first and last residue. The order of the fields is J gene, D gene, clone size, V gene, CDR3 DNA, CDR3 protein. D genes are given only for firm matches. Clone size is not always given. Where it is, it says once, few, many or a class for expanded clones.

J gene: TRBJ1-2
D gene: TRBD1
clone size: NA
V gene: TRBV5-1
CDR3 DNA: TGCGCCAGCAATCCAGGGGGCTCAGGAGATGGCTACACCTTC
CDR3 protein: CASNPGGSGDGYTF

J gene: TRBJ2-3
D gene: NA
clone size: NA
V gene: TRBV4-3
CDR3 DNA: TGCGCCAGCAGCCAAGATGGCGGCAGGTTCACAGATACGCAGTATTTT
CDR3 protein: CASSQDGGRFTDTQYF

J gene: TRBJ2-7
D gene: NA
clone size: NA
V gene: TRBV21-1
CDR3 DNA: TGTGCCAGCACTCAACTAGCGGGCCCCTACGAGCAGTACTTC
CDR3 protein: CASTQLAGPYEQYF

J gene: TRBJ2-7
D gene: NA
clone size: NA
V gene: TRBV11-1
CDR3 DNA: TGTGCCAGCAGCTCTGTCGGGGGGCAGTACTTC
CDR3 protein: CASSSVGGQYF

J gene: TRBJ2-1
D gene: NA
clone size: NA
V gene: TRBV5-8
CDR3 DNA: TGTGCCAGCAGCTTCATTAGCTTCGGGGAGCCGTTCTTC
CDR3 protein: CASSFISFGEPFF

J gene: TRBJ1-4
D gene: NA
clone size: NA
V gene: TRBV29-1
CDR3 DNA: TGCAGCGTTCAGATCGGCAGGGGAAAGGAAAAACTGTTTTTT
CDR3 protein: CSVQIGRGKEKLFF

J gene: TRBJ2-4
D gene: NA
clone size: NA
V gene: TRBV7-9
CDR3 DNA: TGTGCCAGCAGCTTAGCACAACTGGACATTCAGTACTTC
CDR3 protein: CASSLAQLDIQYF

J gene: TRBJ1-5
D gene: NA
clone size: NA
V gene: TRBV19
CDR3 DNA: TGTGCCAGTAGTAAAGAAAGGCAGGCTAGCAATCAGCCCCAGCATTTT
CDR3 protein: CASSKERQASNQPQHF

J gene: TRBJ1-2
D gene: NA
clone size: NA
V gene: TRBV5-1
CDR3 DNA: TGCGCCAGCAGCTTAGAGGGGACAAGGGATGGCTACACCTTC
CDR3 protein: CASSLEGTRDGYTF

J gene: TRBJ2-5
D gene: TRBD2
clone size: NA
V gene: TRBV10-2
CDR3 DNA: TGCGCCAGTAGCCCGGGAGGAGAGCAGTACTTC
CDR3 protein: CASSPGGEQYF

J gene: TRBJ2-1
D gene: NA
clone size: NA
V gene: TRBV7-9
CDR3 DNA: TGTGCCAGCAGCTCCGAAAGGGGGGCGAACTACAATGAGCAGTTCTTC
CDR3 protein: CASSSERGANYNEQFF

J gene: TRBJ2-7
D gene: NA
clone size: once
V gene: TRBV5-6
CDR3 DNA: TGTGCCAGCAGCAGGAGGGGGGCGCCTTACGAGCAGTACTTC
CDR3 protein: CASSRRGAPYEQYF

J gene: TRBJ1-1
D gene: NA
clone size: NA
V gene: TRBV5-4
CDR3 DNA: TGTGCCAGCAGCATTCTTGGGGACTCCACTGAAGCTTTCTTT
CDR3 protein: CASSILGDSTEAFF

J gene: TRBJ1-2
D gene: NA
clone size: NA
V gene: TRBV30
CDR3 DNA: TGTGCCTCCCCCCACCGGGGGAGGTTTGACTATGGCTACACCTTC
CDR3 protein: CASPHRGRFDYGYTF

J gene: TRBJ2-5
D gene: NA
clone size: NA
V gene: TRBV21-1
CDR3 DNA: TGTGCCAGAGCGACCAAGACCCAGTACTTC
CDR3 protein: CARATKTQYF

J gene: TRBJ2-7
D gene: NA
clone size: NA
V gene: TRBV4-1
CDR3 DNA: TGCGCCAGCAGCCATAAGGGAGGAGGGGGAACCTCCTACGAGCAGTACTTC
CDR3 protein: CASSHKGGGGTSYEQYF

J gene: TRBJ2-1
D gene: NA
clone size: NA
V gene: TRBV7-8
CDR3 DNA: TGTGCCAGCAGCTTATGGGTCCGCAAGGAGCAGTTCTTC
CDR3 protein: CASSLWVRKEQFF

J gene: TRBJ2-1
D gene: TRBD2
clone size: NA
V gene: TRBV19
CDR3 DNA: TGTGCCAGTAGTGTTTCCTTAGCGGGAGGGTACATTACCTACAATGAGCAGTTCTTC
CDR3 protein: CASSVSLAGGYITYNEQFF

J gene: TRBJ2-7
D gene: TRBD1
clone size: NA
V gene: TRBV2
CDR3 DNA: TGTGCCAGCAGTGAGGGGGACAGCCGTCTCAAGCAGTACTTC
CDR3 protein: CASSEGDSRLKQYF

J gene: TRBJ2-4
D gene: NA
clone size: NA
V gene: TRBV30
CDR3 DNA: TGTGCCTGGAGGGAGGGATCTTTAGCCAAAAACATTCAGTACTTC
CDR3 protein: CAWREGSLAKNIQYF

J gene: TRBJ2-1
D gene: NA
clone size: NA
V gene: TRBV9
CDR3 DNA: TGTGCCAGCAGCGTAGCTTCGGGGACTTCCCCCCATGAGCAGTTCTTC
CDR3 protein: CASSVASGTSPHEQFF

J gene: TRBJ1-4
D gene: TRBD1
clone size: NA
V gene: TRBV5-6
CDR3 DNA: TGTGCCAGCAGCTCGACAGGGTTAGGTGAAAAACTGTTTTTT
CDR3 protein: CASSSTGLGEKLFF

J gene: TRBJ2-3
D gene: NA
clone size: few
V gene: TRBV5-1
CDR3 DNA: TGCGCCAGCAGCTTGGGTGGATTCACAGATACGCAGTATTTT
CDR3 protein: CASSLGGFTDTQYF

J gene: TRBJ2-2
D gene: NA
clone size: NA
V gene: TRBV9
CDR3 DNA: TGTGCCAGCAGCCTATTGGACAGGGTGGGGCTAGCGGACCTCACCGGGGAGCTGTTTTTT
CDR3 protein: CASSLLDRVGLADLTGELFF

J gene: TRBJ2-3
D gene: NA
clone size: NA
V gene: TRBV7-9
CDR3 DNA: TGTGCCAGCAGCTTATCCGGTATCACTTATACGCAGTATTTT
CDR3 protein: CASSLSGITYTQYF

J gene: TRBJ2-3
D gene: TRBD2
clone size: NA
V gene: TRBV28
CDR3 DNA: TGTGCCAGCACGACACTAGCGGTGGGGGGAGATACGCAGTATTTT
CDR3 protein: CASTTLAVGGDTQYF

J gene: TRBJ2-5
D gene: NA
clone size: NA
V gene: TRBV4-2
CDR3 DNA: TGTGCCAGCAGCCAAAAAGTGGGGATACCCAAGTACTTC
CDR3 protein: CASSQKVGIPKYF

J gene: TRBJ1-1
D gene: TRBD1
clone size: once
V gene: TRBV19
CDR3 DNA: TGTGCCAGTAGTATGGGACAGCTCGGCAGGACTGAAGCTTTCTTT
CDR3 protein: CASSMGQLGRTEAFF

J gene: TRBJ1-4
D gene: NA
clone size: NA
V gene: TRBV11-2
CDR3 DNA: TGTGCCAGCAGCTCTCCACGGACGGGCATAGGAAAACTGTTTTTT
CDR3 protein: CASSSPRTGIGKLFF

J gene: TRBJ1-5
D gene: TRBD1
clone size: NA
V gene: TRBV6-5
CDR3 DNA: TGTGCCAGCAGTACCGGGACAGGGTACCAGCCCCAGCATTTT
CDR3 protein: CASSTGTGYQPQHF

J gene: TRBJ1-1
D gene: NA
clone size: NA
V gene: TRBV7-2
CDR3 DNA: TGTGCCAGCAGCTCAAACCAGGGATACACTGAAGCTTTCTTT
CDR3 protein: CASSSNQGYTEAFF

J gene: TRBJ2-7
D gene: NA
clone size: NA
V gene: TRBV27
CDR3 DNA: TGTGCCAGCAGTCTAGGAGGAGGCCCCTACGAGCAGTACTTC
CDR3 protein: CASSLGGGPYEQYF

J gene: TRBJ2-1
D gene: NA
clone size: NA
V gene: TRBV5-2
CDR3 DNA: TGTGCCAGCAGCCAAAATCCCACTAGCGGGAGTTACTACAATGAGCAGTTCTTC
CDR3 protein: CASSQNPTSGSYYNEQFF

J gene: TRBJ2-5
D gene: NA
clone size: NA
V gene: TRBV18
CDR3 DNA: TGTGCCAGCTCCCCTCTGCAGCAAGAGACCCAGTACTTC
CDR3 protein: CASSPLQQETQYF

J gene: TRBJ2-5
D gene: NA
clone size: NA
V gene: TRBV2
CDR3 DNA: TGTGCCAGTAGACCCAACAGAGAAGAGACCCAGTACTTC
CDR3 protein: CASRPNREETQYF

J gene: TRBJ2-7
D gene: NA
clone size: many
V gene: TRBV7-8
CDR3 DNA: TGTGCCAGCAGCTTAGTGGTCACCGCGGGAAGGTACGAGCAGTACTTC
CDR3 protein: CASSLVVTAGRYEQYF

J gene: TRBJ1-2
D gene: NA
clone size: once
V gene: TRBV6-5
CDR3 DNA: TGTGCCAGCAGTTACTCGGGGGATGATGGCTACACCTTC
CDR3 protein: CASSYSGDDGYTF

J gene: TRBJ2-7
D gene: NA
clone size: NA
V gene: TRBV10-2
CDR3 DNA: TGCGCCAGCAGGACGGCCTCCTACGAGCAGTACTTC
CDR3 protein: CASRTASYEQYF

J gene: TRBJ1-4
D gene: NA
clone size: once
V gene: TRBV7-9
CDR3 DNA: TGTGCCCCGGTCCTTACAGCTAGGATGGGAAAACTGTTTTTT
CDR3 protein: CAPVLTARMGKLFF

J gene: TRBJ2-2
D gene: TRBD2
clone size: once
V gene: TRBV5-5
CDR3 DNA: TGTGCCAGCAGCCGGAGCGGGGAAAGGACCGGGGAGCTGTTTTTT
CDR3 protein: CASSRSGERTGELFF

J gene: TRBJ2-3
D gene: NA
clone size: NA
V gene: TRBV13
CDR3 DNA: TGTGCCAGCAGCTTAGGCAGGGGACTAACAGATACGCAGTATTTT
CDR3 protein: CASSLGRGLTDTQYF

J gene: TRBJ1-2
D gene: NA
clone size: NA
V gene: TRBV9
CDR3 DNA: TGTGCCAGCAGCTCTCTCGGTGGCTACACCTTC
CDR3 protein: CASSSLGGYTF

J gene: TRBJ2-7
D gene: NA
clone size: NA
V gene: TRBV15
CDR3 DNA: TGTACAGACAGCCTCTCCTACGAGCAGTACTTC
CDR3 protein: CTDSLSYEQYF

J gene: TRBJ2-7
D gene: NA
clone size: many
V gene: TRBV11-1
CDR3 DNA: TGTGCCAGCAGCCGAAATCAGGGCATCGGGTACGAGCAGTACTTC
CDR3 protein: CASSRNQGIGYEQYF

J gene: TRBJ2-3
D gene: NA
clone size: NA
V gene: TRBV28
CDR3 DNA: TGTGCCAGCGAGGGGTGGGGTACAGAATCCACAGATACGCAGTATTTT
CDR3 protein: CASEGWGTESTDTQYF

J gene: TRBJ2-5
D gene: NA
clone size: NA
V gene: TRBV21-1
CDR3 DNA: TGTGCCAGCACACGGTGGGGACTCCAAGAAACCCAGTACTTC
CDR3 protein: CASTRWGLQETQYF

J gene: TRBJ1-2
D gene: NA
clone size: NA
V gene: TRBV28
CDR3 DNA: TGTGCCACCGACGGGAGATCGGAGTTCAACTATGGCTACACCTTC
CDR3 protein: CATDGRSEFNYGYTF

J gene: TRBJ2-2
D gene: TRBD2
clone size: NA
V gene: TRBV4-1
CDR3 DNA: TGCGCCAGCAGCCAAACTAGCGGGATGTCCTTCGGGGAGCTGTTTTTT
CDR3 protein: CASSQTSGMSFGELFF

J gene: TRBJ2-1
D gene: NA
clone size: few
V gene: TRBV7-7
CDR3 DNA: TGTGCTAGCAGCTTAGTTCCCTACAATGAGCAGTTCTTC
CDR3 protein: CASSLVPYNEQFF

J gene: TRBJ1-1
D gene: TRBD1
clone size: NA
V gene: TRBV7-3
CDR3 DNA: TGTGCCAGCAGCGTGACAGGGCTTAATAGGCCGAACACTGAAGCTTTCTTT
CDR3 protein: CASSVTGLNRPNTEAFF

J gene: TRBJ1-6
D gene: NA
clone size: NA
V gene: TRBV30
CDR3 DNA: TGTGCCTGGACCCGGGACACTTATAATTCACCCCTCCACTTT
CDR3 protein: CAWTRDTYNSPLHF

J gene: TRBJ1-1
D gene: NA
clone size: NA
V gene: TRBV6-1
CDR3 DNA: TGTGCCAGCAGTCCCCAGCGGAACACTGAAGCTTTCTTT
CDR3 protein: CASSPQRNTEAFF

J gene: TRBJ2-4
D gene: NA
clone size: NA
V gene: TRBV29-1
CDR3 DNA: TGCAGCGTTGGGGGCGGAAACATTCAGTACTTC
CDR3 protein: CSVGGGNIQYF